This T cell receptor beta chain was sequenced during a study of cytomegalovirus exposure and HLA in healthy donors. The primer mix had 60 Vbeta and 13 Jbeta primers. TCRdb's copy holds only in-frame clones and misses some; the assay was immunoSEQ multiplex PCR. The table lists around 91,000 clones, more than 75% of them singletons. Germline loops: CDR1 LNHDA, CDR2 SQIVND (reference sequence). The trim removed 3 bases at V and 3 bases at J, leaving 4 bases unmatched. This CDR3 comprises 15 residues. The chain couples TRBV19 to TRBJ1-5; 8 nucleotides line up with TRBD1. The sample taken for sequencing was PBMCs. The receptor was isolated from a man aged 25 to 40 in good health and CMV-seropositive. The CDR3 loop reads CASSMPDRDNQPQHF. CDR3 DNA: TGTGCCAGTAGTATGCCGGACAGGGACAATCAGCCCCAGCATTTT. Full variable domain (rest looked up from reference TRBV19 and TRBJ1-5): DGGITQSPKYLFRKEGQNVTLSCEQNLNHDAMYWYRQDPGQGLRLIYYSQIVNDFQKGDIAEGYSVSREKKESFPLTVTSAQKNPTAFYLCASSMPDRDNQPQHFGDGTRLSIL.